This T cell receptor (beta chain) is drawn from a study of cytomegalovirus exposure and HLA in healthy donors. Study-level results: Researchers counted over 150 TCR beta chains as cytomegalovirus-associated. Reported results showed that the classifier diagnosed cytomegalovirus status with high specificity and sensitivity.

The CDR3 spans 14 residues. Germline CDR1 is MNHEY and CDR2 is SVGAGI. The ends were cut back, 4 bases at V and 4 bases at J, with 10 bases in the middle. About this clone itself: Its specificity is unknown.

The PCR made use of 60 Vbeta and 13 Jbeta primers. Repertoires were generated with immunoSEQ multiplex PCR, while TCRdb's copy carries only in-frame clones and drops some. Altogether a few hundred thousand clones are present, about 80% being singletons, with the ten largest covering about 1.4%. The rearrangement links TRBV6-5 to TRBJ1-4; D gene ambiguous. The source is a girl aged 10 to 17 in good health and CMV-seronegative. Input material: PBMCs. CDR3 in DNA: TGTGCCAGCAGTTTTGGAGTGAGTAATGAAAAACTGTTTTTT. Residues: CASSFGVSNEKLFF.